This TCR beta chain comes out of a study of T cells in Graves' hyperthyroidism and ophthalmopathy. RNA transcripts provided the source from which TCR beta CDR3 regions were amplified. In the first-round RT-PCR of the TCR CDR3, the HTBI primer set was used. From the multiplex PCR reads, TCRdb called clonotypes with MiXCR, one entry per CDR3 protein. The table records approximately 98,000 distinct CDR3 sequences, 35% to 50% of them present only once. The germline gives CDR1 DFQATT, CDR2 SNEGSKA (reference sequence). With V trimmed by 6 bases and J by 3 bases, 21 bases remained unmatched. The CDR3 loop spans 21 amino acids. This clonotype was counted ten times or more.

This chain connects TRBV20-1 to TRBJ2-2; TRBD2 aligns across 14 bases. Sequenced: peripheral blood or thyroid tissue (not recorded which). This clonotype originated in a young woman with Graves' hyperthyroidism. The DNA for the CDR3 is TGCAGTGCCCGCGCAGATATCGGGACTAGCGGGAGAGGACGGTACACCGGGGAGCTGTTTTTT. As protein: CSARADIGTSGRGRYTGELFF.